The next 22 T cell receptor beta chains were all read from a single sample in a study of CD8 T cells in ankylosing spondylitis. TCRdb ran MiXCR on the 5' RACE reads and lists one entry per CDR3 protein. The data hold 200,000 or so distinct CDR3 sequences, with over 10% observed a single time. Sequenced: blood, either unsorted or a sorted T cell fraction (not recorded which). The receptors derive from a female donor with ankylosing spondylitis or in good health (not recorded which).

There are many counts of this clonotype. The V gene is TRBV29-1, the J gene TRBJ1-1, with D unclear. V lost 3 bases and J 5 bases, leaving 16 bases between the germline ends. This CDR3 has 14 residues. CDR1 SQVTM and CDR2 ANQGSEA come from the germline V gene. The CDR3 here is CSVDGVSARTEAFF. DNA of the CDR3: TGCAGCGTTGATGGGGTATCGGCGCGGACTGAAGCTTTCTTT.

The table lists this clonotype with a few counts. V gene TRBV6-2 or TRBV6-3 combines with J gene TRBJ2-1; 7 positions agree with TRBD1. Unmatched junction bases numbered 9, after V lost 2 bases and J lost 5 bases. The CDR3 is made up of 16 amino acids. Germline V gene data show CDR1 as MNHEY and CDR2 as SVGEGT. For the CDR3, the DNA is TGTGCCAGCAGTTACAGGGCAGGGGGTCTGAACAATGAGCAGTTCTTC. This encodes CASSYRAGGLNNEQFF.

This clonotype showed up just a few times. The junction shows a germline mismatch at one end, possibly a read error. The chain uses TRBV27 and TRBJ2-1; 9 positions agree with TRBD1. This CDR3 region has 11 residues. Germline V lookup: CDR1 MNHEY, CDR2 SMNVEV (reference sequence). CDR3 sequence (DNA): TGTGCCAGCTTTTCGGACAGGGGCCTGGTCTTC. It specifies CASFSDRGLVF.

This clonotype was observed many times. The V call is TRBV7-3, the J call TRBJ2-3, with no clear D. CDR3 length: 12 amino acids. The V end lost 2 bases, the J end lost 5 bases, and 5 bases lay between the germline ends. The germline V gene has CDR1 SGHTA and CDR2 FQGTGA. As DNA, the CDR3 is TGTGCCAGCAGCTTATCAGGAGATACGCAGTATTTT. It codes for CASSLSGDTQYF. Full variable domain (remainder filled in from reference TRBV7-3 and TRBJ2-3): GAGVSQTPSNKVTEKGKYVELRCDPISGHTALYWYRQSLGQGPEFLIYFQGTGAADDSGLPNDRFFAVRPEGSVSTLKIQRTERGDSAVYLCASSLSGDTQYFGPGTRLTVL.

Turning to this clonotype: Just one base apart from a much larger clone, this may be a read error. This chain joins TRBV20-1 and TRBJ2-3; D gene uncertain. The CDR3 has 9 amino acids. The germline CDR1 and CDR2 sequences are DFQATT and SNEGSKA (reference sequence). The CDR3 sequence: CRATDTQYF. The CDR3 DNA reads TGCCGTGCTACAGATACGCAGTATTTT.

The chain uses TRBV10-3 and TRBJ2-3, with D possibly being TRBD1 (5 bases). Germline values: CDR1 ENHRY, CDR2 SYGVKD. This CDR3 is built from 13 residues. Trimming took off 8 bases at V and 4 bases at J, with 13 bases between the two ends. The CDR3 bases are TGTGCCATCGCCCGTCCAGGGCCAGATACGCAGTATTTT. Encoded protein: CAIARPGPDTQYF.

CDR3 in amino acids: CASSLAPDRDQETQYF. DNA of the CDR3: TGTGCCAGCAGTTTAGCGCCGGACAGGGACCAAGAGACCCAGTACTTC. This chain links TRBV12-3 or TRBV12-4 with TRBJ2-5; 8 nucleotides agree with TRBD1. The CDR3 consists of 16 residues. V shed 0 bases and J 0 bases; nucleotides not matched to a gene: 3.

This clonotype has ten or more counts. V and J are TRBV6-1 and TRBJ2-7; D gene ambiguous. Germline loops: CDR1 MNHNS, CDR2 SASEGT. The CDR3 runs to 12 residues. Trimming cost V 9 bases and J 2 bases, with 11 bases left between them. The CDR3 coding sequence is TGTGCCAGTGCTTCTGGGACCTACGAGCAGTACTTC. It translates to CASASGTYEQYF.

The CDR3 DNA reads TGTGCCTGGAGTGTAGTGAGCCAAGAGACCCAGTACTTC. This encodes CAWSVVSQETQYF. The chain carries TRBV30 and TRBJ2-5; D not resolved. Germline CDR1 and CDR2: GTSNPN and SVGIG (reference sequence). This CDR3 region has 13 residues. Between the trimmed V and J ends, which lost 0 bases and 1 base, there was a span of 6 bases.

This clonotype was observed a single time. The V call is TRBV6-1, the J call TRBJ2-1, with a weak D call TRBD2 (5 bases). Germline lookup yields CDR1 MNHNS and CDR2 SASEGT. With 8 bases removed from V and 9 bases from J, the gap between germline ends came to 14 bases. The CDR3 runs to 12 residues. The CDR3 protein is CASEGWNSEQFF. In DNA, the CDR3 is TGTGCCAGCGAGGGTTGGAACAGTGAGCAGTTCTTC.

J is TRBJ2-2 and V is TRBV12-3 or TRBV12-4; 10 bases align to TRBD2. Trimming cost V 1 base and J 1 base; bases outside gene matches: 0. The CDR3 runs 16 residues. The CDR3 here is CASSLGTSGNTGELFF. As DNA, the CDR3 is TGTGCCAGCAGTTTAGGGACTAGCGGGAACACCGGGGAGCTGTTTTTT.

This clonotype occurred a few times. This chain joins TRBV27 and TRBJ1-1, with TRBD1 identical over 11 bases. Per the germline V gene, CDR1 is MNHEY and CDR2 is SMNVEV (reference sequence). The trim removed 2 bases at V and 7 bases at J, leaving 3 bases unmatched. The CDR3 has 14 amino acids. Here the CDR3 reads CASSLGTGGSEAFF. For the CDR3, the DNA is TGTGCCAGCAGTTTAGGGACAGGGGGGAGTGAAGCTTTCTTT.

In this sample, this clonotype turned up many times. The rearrangement joins TRBV7-9 to TRBJ2-7; the D is unclear. Trimming shortened V by 10 bases and J by 3 bases, and 10 bases separated the two germline ends. Germline V gene data show CDR1 as SEHNR and CDR2 as FQNEAQ (reference sequence). The CDR3 covers 11 residues. CDR3 sequence (DNA): TGTGCCACCCGGGCCCTCTACGAGCAGTACTTC. This codes for CATRALYEQYF.

This clonotype showed up just a few times. V gene TRBV15 combines with J gene TRBJ2-2; D unclear. Germline values: CDR1 LNHNV, CDR2 YYDKDF (reference sequence). V was clipped by 0 bases and J by 5 bases, with 10 bases between them. CDR3 length: 15 amino acids. Written as DNA, the CDR3 is TGTGCCACCAGCAGAGACTTGACAAGTACCGGGGAGCTGTTTTTT. It yields the protein CATSRDLTSTGELFF.

At least ten counts were recorded for this clonotype. The CDR3 DNA follows: TGCGCCAGCAGCTTTACAGGGGGAGTAACTGAAGCTTTCTTT. Amino acid sequence: CASSFTGGVTEAFF. The rearrangement joins TRBV5-1 to TRBJ1-1, with 8 bases fitting TRBD1. Germline V gene sequence: CDR1 SGHRS, CDR2 YFSETQ. CDR3 length: 14 residues. V was pared by 2 bases and J by 5 bases, with 5 bases of the junction left unmatched.

This clonotype appeared many times. The genes are TRBV20-1 and TRBJ2-1, with D perhaps TRBD1 or TRBD2 (5 bases each). Germline assignment: CDR1 DFQATT and CDR2 SNEGSKA (reference sequence). The V and J ends lost 0 bases and 8 bases respectively, with 14 bases between them. CDR3 length: 14 amino acids. CDR3 DNA sequence: TGCAGTGCTAGAGACAGGGTTGGGGGTCATGAGCAGTTCTTC. Its protein is CSARDRVGGHEQFF.

This clonotype was counted ten times or more. The chain recombines TRBV24-1 with TRBJ2-3; 10 bases match TRBD2. The ends lost 5 bases at V and 10 bases at J; junction bases unmatched: 11. The length of the CDR3 is 15 residues. Germline assignment: CDR1 KGHDR and CDR2 SFDVKD. The CDR3 reads CATSASPAGGQSQYF. The DNA for the CDR3 is TGTGCCACCAGTGCGTCTCCAGCGGGAGGGCAATCGCAGTATTTT.

The table lists this clonotype with a few counts. This chain uses TRBV20-1 with TRBJ2-7; D call uncertain. CDR3 size: 15 residues. CDR1 is DFQATT, CDR2 SNEGSKA, per germline (reference sequence). Deletions cut 4 bases from V and 0 bases from J, with 16 bases between. The CDR3 protein is CSATVPQGSSYEQYF. The CDR3, as DNA: TGCAGTGCTACAGTCCCTCAAGGTTCCTCCTACGAGCAGTACTTC.

There are many counts of this clonotype. The chain couples TRBV12-3 or TRBV12-4 to TRBJ1-4, with D possibly TRBD1 on 6 matching bases. Trimming stripped 6 bases from V and 5 bases from J, with 10 bases between. The CDR3 is made up of 13 amino acids. DNA for the CDR3: TGTGCCAGCAGGCCCGGGACAAATGAAAAACTGTTTTTT. Translation gives CASRPGTNEKLFF.

Ten or more counts support this clonotype. This CDR3 is CSARANRGKAEAFF. CDR3 DNA: TGCAGTGCTAGAGCTAACAGGGGGAAGGCTGAAGCTTTCTTT. The chain links TRBV20-1 to TRBJ1-1; 8 nucleotides agree with TRBD1. CDR1 and CDR2 (germline): DFQATT, SNEGSKA (reference sequence). V dropped 1 base and J dropped 6; count of bases not matched to a gene: 7. The CDR3 is 14 residues long.

In its sample, this clonotype was seen many times. This chain joins TRBV24-1 and TRBJ2-1; the D gene is possibly TRBD2 (5 bases). Per the germline V gene, CDR1 is KGHDR and CDR2 is SFDVKD. V was cut by 1 base and J by 10 bases, with 10 bases left in between. The CDR3 sequence is 13 residues long. The CDR3 spells CATSDFAGYEQFF. The CDR3 DNA reads TGTGCCACCAGTGATTTCGCGGGCTACGAGCAGTTCTTC.

As regards this clonotype: A single base separates this from a much larger clone, so it may be a read error. The chain employs TRBV5-1 and TRBJ2-1, with TRBD2 matching 10 bases. The CDR3 runs 15 residues. The germline V gene encodes CDR1 SGHRS and CDR2 YFSETQ. The CDR3 spells CASGFGLAALDEQFF. CDR3 DNA: TGCGCCAGCGGCTTCGGACTAGCGGCTTTGGATGAGCAGTTCTTC.